This TCR beta chain was obtained from a study of quantifying T cell responses using KT2 cells. Overall study context: cDNA was made from DNase-treated RNA using alpha and beta constant primers.

The cDNA 3' end received a ligated oligonucleotide with a UMI. An equimolar mix of RC1.1 and RC1.2 primed the beta chain across TRBC1 and TRBC2. TCRdb called the UMI-ligation and nested PCR reads again in MiXCR, with one record for every CDR3 protein. This sample yields approximately 60,000 distinct CDR3 sequences, of which roughly an eighth are seen a single time; approximately 9.4% belongs to the top ten. The CDR3 extends over 14 amino acids. The V gene's germline CDR1 is SGHRS and CDR2 YFSETQ. V lost 9 bases and J 3 bases, leaving 18 bases between the germline ends. The receptor's source is a human donor. Input material: PBMCs spiked with cells of the T cell clone KT2. The rearrangement joins TRBV5-1 to TRBJ2-5; D possibly corresponds to TRBD2 (6 bases). CDR3 loop: CATRLARTEETQYF. The CDR3 region has the DNA TGCGCCACCCGTCTAGCGAGGACGGAAGAGACCCAGTACTTC.